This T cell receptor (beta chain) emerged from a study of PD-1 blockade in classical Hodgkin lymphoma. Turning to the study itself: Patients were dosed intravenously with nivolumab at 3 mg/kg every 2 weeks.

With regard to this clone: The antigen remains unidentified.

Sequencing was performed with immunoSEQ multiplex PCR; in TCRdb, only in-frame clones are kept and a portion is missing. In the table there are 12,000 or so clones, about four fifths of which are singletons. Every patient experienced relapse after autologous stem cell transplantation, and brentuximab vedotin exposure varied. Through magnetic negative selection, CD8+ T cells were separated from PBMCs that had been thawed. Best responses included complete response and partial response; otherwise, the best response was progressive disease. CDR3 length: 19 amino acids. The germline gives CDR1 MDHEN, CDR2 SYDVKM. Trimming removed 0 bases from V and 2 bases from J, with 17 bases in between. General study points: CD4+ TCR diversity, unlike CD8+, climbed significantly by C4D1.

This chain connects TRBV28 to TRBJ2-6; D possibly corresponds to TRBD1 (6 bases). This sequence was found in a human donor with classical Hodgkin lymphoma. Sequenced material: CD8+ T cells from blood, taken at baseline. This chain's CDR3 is CASSLWGATSRPGANVLTF. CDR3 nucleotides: TGTGCCAGCAGTTTATGGGGGGCGACCAGCCGGCCTGGGGCCAACGTCCTGACTTTC.